Sequencing of this T cell receptor (beta chain) was carried out in a study of T cell clonotyping in hematopoietic cell transplantation. Clones were sequenced by immunoSEQ multiplex PCR, and TCRdb holds only the in-frame ones, with some missing. The sample shows over 10,000 clones, roughly 89% of them seen only once. This clone is a singleton in its sample. This CDR3 has 14 amino acids. V dropped 6 bases and J dropped 0 bases, with 11 bases sitting between them. CDR1 and CDR2 from the germline V gene are ENHRY and SYGVKD. The source is a human donor who either received an allogeneic hematopoietic cell transplant for a myeloid malignancy or was a related donor (not recorded which). Some clones in this sample may be carry-over from other donors' samples. The source material was peripheral blood mononuclear cells. This chain connects TRBV10-3 to TRBJ2-5, with D perhaps TRBD1 (5 bases). The CDR3 coding sequence is TGTGCCATCAGGGGCGACAGTAACCAAGAGACCCAGTACTTC. Translated: CAIRGDSNQETQYF.